Sequencing of this TCR beta chain was carried out in a study of blood T cell repertoires in COVID-19. This clone was detected a few times. Assay used: immunoSEQ multiplex PCR; TCRdb lists only in-frame clones, some missing. Of roughly 180,000 clones in the sample, 80% were seen once. CDR1 is KGHSH and CDR2 is LQKENI in the germline V gene. Trimming took 8 bases from V and 6 from J, leaving 11 bases between them. The CDR3 is made up of 11 amino acids. What was sequenced was PBMCs or T cells enriched from blood (not recorded which). This sequence originates from a man aged 60 to 75 who had been exposed to COVID-19. The chain employs TRBV18 and TRBJ2-7; D perhaps matches TRBD2 (5 bases). The CDR3 reads CASTVSGEQYF. In DNA form, the CDR3 reads TGTGCCAGCACGGTGAGCGGCGAGCAGTACTTC.